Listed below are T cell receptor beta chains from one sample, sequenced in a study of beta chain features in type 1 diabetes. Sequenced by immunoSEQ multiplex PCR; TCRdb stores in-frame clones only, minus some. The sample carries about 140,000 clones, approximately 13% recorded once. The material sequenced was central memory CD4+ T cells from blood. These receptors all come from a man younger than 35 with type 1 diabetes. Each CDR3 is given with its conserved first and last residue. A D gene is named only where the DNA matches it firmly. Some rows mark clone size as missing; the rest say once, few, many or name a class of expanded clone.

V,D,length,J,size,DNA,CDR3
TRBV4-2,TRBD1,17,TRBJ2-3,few,TGTGCCAGCAGCCAAGAGGGGCCCGGACAGGGGTCAGATACGCAGTATTTT,CASSQEGPGQGSDTQYF
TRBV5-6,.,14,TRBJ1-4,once,TGTGCCAGCAGCTTGAAGCAGGTTAATGAAAAACTGTTTTTT,CASSLKQVNEKLFF
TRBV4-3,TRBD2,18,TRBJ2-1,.,TGCGCCAGCAGCCAAGATCCGCGGCTAGCGGGGGGGCCTACCGAAGGATTCTTC,CASSQDPRLAGGPTEGFF
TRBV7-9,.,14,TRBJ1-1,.,TGTGCCAGCAGCTTATCAGGGCTGAACACTGAAGCTTTCTTT,CASSLSGLNTEAFF
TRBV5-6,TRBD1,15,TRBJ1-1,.,TGTGCCAGCAGCCTACTTTACAGGGGAAACACTGAAGCTTTCTTT,CASSLLYRGNTEAFF
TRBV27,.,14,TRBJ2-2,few,TGTGCCAGCAGTCCCCCCGTCGGCCCCGGGGAGCTGTTTTTT,CASSPPVGPGELFF
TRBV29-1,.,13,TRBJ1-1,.,TGCAGCCCCGGGAACCCCGGGGCCACTGAAGCTTTCTTT,CSPGNPGATEAFF
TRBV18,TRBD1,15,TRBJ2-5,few,TGTGCCAGCTCACCACGGACAGGGGAGGGAGAGACCCAGTACTTC,CASSPRTGEGETQYF
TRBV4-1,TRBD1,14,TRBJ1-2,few,TGCGCCAGCAGCCAAGGTTACAGGGGGGATGGCTACACCTTC,CASSQGYRGDGYTF
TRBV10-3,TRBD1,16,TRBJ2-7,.,TGTGCCATCAGTGAGTCAGGGCCGGGACAGGGCTACGAGCAGTACTTC,CAISESGPGQGYEQYF
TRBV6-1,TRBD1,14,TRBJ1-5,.,TGTGCCAGCAGTGTGACAGGGCGGAATCAGCCCCAGCATTTT,CASSVTGRNQPQHF
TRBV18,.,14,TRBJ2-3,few,TGTGCCAGCTCACCAGGGGATCACACAGATACGCAGTATTTT,CASSPGDHTDTQYF
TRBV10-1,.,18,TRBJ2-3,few,TGCGCCAGCAGTGACCGACAGGAGCCTCACTTCCGCACAGATACGCAGTATTTT,CASSDRQEPHFRTDTQYF
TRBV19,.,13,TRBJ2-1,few,TGTGCCAGTAGTATTAGCAGGGGACGTGAGCAGTTCTTC,CASSISRGREQFF
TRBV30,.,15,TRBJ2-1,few,TGTGCCTGGAGTGTAGGAGGCTACCTCCGGAATGAGCAGTTCTTC,CAWSVGGYLRNEQFF
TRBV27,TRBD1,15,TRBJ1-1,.,TGTGCCAGCAGCCGCGGGACAGGAGAGAACACTGAAGCTTTCTTT,CASSRGTGENTEAFF
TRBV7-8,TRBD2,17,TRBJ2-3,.,TGTGCCAGCAGCCAAGGGGGACTAGCGGACAGCACAGATACGCAGTATTTT,CASSQGGLADSTDTQYF
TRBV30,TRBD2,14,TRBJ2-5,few,TGTGCCTGGAGCGTAGCGGGGGTAGAAGAGACCCAGTACTTC,CAWSVAGVEETQYF
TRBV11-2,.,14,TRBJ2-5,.,TGTGCCAGCCGTGACGGACCTCTTAAAGAGACCCAGTACTTC,CASRDGPLKETQYF
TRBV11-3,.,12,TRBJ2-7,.,TGTGCCAGCACCAAAGACAGCTACGAGCAGTACTTC,CASTKDSYEQYF
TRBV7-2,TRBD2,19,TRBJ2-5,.,TGTGCCAGCAGCAAGGGAGAACCGGGACTAGCGGGGGGCCCCGAGACCCAGTACTTC,CASSKGEPGLAGGPETQYF
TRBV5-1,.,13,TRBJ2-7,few,TGCGCCAGCACCCCGGACAGTGCCTACGAGCAGTACTTC,CASTPDSAYEQYF
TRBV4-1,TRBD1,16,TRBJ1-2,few,TGCGCCAGCAGCCAGAGCACCCCGGGACAGCTCTATGGCTACACCTTC,CASSQSTPGQLYGYTF
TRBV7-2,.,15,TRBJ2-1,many,TGTGCCAGCAGCTTAGTGGTGATGGAGGTCAATGAGCAGTTCTTC,CASSLVVMEVNEQFF
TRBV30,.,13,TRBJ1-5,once,TGTGCCTGGAGTATCGGGGGGGATCAGCCCCAGCATTTT,CAWSIGGDQPQHF
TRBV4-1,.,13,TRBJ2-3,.,TGCGCCAGCAGCCAAGTGGGGATGATGACGCAGTATTTT,CASSQVGMMTQYF
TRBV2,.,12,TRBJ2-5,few,TGTGCCAGCAGTGCAGAACAAGAGACCCAGTACTTC,CASSAEQETQYF
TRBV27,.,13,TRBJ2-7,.,TGTGCCAGCAGCAGACAGGACTCCTACGAGCAGTACTTC,CASSRQDSYEQYF
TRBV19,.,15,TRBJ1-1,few,TGTGCCAGTAGTAGGGGCAGTGGGGTGAACACTGAAGCTTTCTTT,CASSRGSGVNTEAFF
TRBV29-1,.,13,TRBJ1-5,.,TGCAGCGTTGAAGAAGGGGTAGGTCAGCCCCAGCATTTT,CSVEEGVGQPQHF
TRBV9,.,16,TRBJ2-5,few,TGTGCCAGCAGCCTCGGGCTGGCGTTGTCCCAAGAGACCCAGTACTTC,CASSLGLALSQETQYF
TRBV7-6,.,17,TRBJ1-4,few,TGTGCCAGCAGCCCCGTCGGATCGTCGCAGGCTAATGAAAAACTGTTTTTT,CASSPVGSSQANEKLFF
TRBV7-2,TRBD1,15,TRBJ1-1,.,TGTGCCAGCAGTTCTTTTGACAGGGGGCCCACTGAAGCTTTCTTT,CASSSFDRGPTEAFF
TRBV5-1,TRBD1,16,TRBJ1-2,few,TGCGCCAGCAGCCCTATACAGGGGGCGGCGGGATTCTACTACACCTTC,CASSPIQGAAGFYYTF
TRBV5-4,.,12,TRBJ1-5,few,TGTGCCAGCAGCTTCGGCAATCAGCCCCAGCATTTT,CASSFGNQPQHF
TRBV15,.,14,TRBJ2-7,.,TGTGCCACCAGCAGAGGACAGTCCACCTACGAGCAGTACTTC,CATSRGQSTYEQYF
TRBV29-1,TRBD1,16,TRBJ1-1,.,TGCAGCGTTGAAGAAAAATACAGGGGAGCTAACACTGAAGCTTTCTTT,CSVEEKYRGANTEAFF
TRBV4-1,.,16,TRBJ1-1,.,TGCGCCAGCAGCCAACAAACAGGACAGATGAACACTGAAGCTTTCTTT,CASSQQTGQMNTEAFF
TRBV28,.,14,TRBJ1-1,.,TGTGCCAGCATCGTAGCAGGCACGAACACTGAAGCTTTCTTT,CASIVAGTNTEAFF
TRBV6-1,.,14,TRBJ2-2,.,TGTGCCAGCAGTGGCGACAGCAACACCGGGGAGCTGTTTTTT,CASSGDSNTGELFF
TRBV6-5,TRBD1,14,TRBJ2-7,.,TGTGCCAGCAGTTCATCGACAGGGGATGGCGAGCAGTACTTC,CASSSSTGDGEQYF
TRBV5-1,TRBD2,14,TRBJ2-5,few,TGCGCCAGCAGCCAGGGACTAGCGAAGGAGACCCAGTACTTC,CASSQGLAKETQYF
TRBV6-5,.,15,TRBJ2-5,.,TGTGCCAGCAGTTCCACGACACCGATTCCGGGACGGATGTACTTC,CASSSTTPIPGRMYF
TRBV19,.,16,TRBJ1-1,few,TGTGCCAGTAGTATGTTAGTCGGCTTTATGAACACTGAAGCTTTCTTT,CASSMLVGFMNTEAFF
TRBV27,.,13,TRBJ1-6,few,TGTGCCAGCAGTTGGGGGACCGATTCACCCCTCCACTTT,CASSWGTDSPLHF
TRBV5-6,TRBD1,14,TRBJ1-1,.,TGTGCCAGCAGCTTCCAAGCCGGGACAGGGCAAGCTTTCTTT,CASSFQAGTGQAFF
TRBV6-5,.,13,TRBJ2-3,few,TGTGCCAGCAGTTTAGGGACACAGGGTACGCAGTATTTT,CASSLGTQGTQYF
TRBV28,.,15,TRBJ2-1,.,TGTGCCAGCAGTCAGGGGGGTCACTCCTACAATGAGCAGTTCTTC,CASSQGGHSYNEQFF
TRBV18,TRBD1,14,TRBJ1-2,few,TGTGCCAGCTCACCGGGACAGGGGTTAAGTGGCTACACCTTC,CASSPGQGLSGYTF
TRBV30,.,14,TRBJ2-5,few,TGTGCCTGGAGTGTCGCGGGGACGGGGAAGACCCAGTACTTC,CAWSVAGTGKTQYF
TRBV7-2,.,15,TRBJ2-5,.,TGTGCCAGCAGCTTTCAACCGGGCTTCCAAGAGACCCAGTACTTC,CASSFQPGFQETQYF
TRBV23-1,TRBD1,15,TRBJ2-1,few,TGCGCCAGCAGTCTCCAGGGACAGGGGGGCAATGAGCAGTTCTTC,CASSLQGQGGNEQFF
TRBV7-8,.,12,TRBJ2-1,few,TGTGCCAGCAGCTTTGGAAACAATGAGCAGTTCTTC,CASSFGNNEQFF
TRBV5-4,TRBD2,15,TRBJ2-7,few,TGTGCCAGCAGCCCGGATAGCGGGGCCTATTACGAGCAGTACTTC,CASSPDSGAYYEQYF
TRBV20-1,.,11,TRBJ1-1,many,TGCAGTGCGTGGCAGGGGACTGAAGCTTTCTTT,CSAWQGTEAFF
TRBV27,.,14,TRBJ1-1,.,TGTGCCAGCAGTTCTCGGGCAGGGAGCACTGAAGCTTTCTTT,CASSSRAGSTEAFF
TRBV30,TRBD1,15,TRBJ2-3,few,TGTGCCTGGAACACCGGGACAGCCAGCACAGATACGCAGTATTTT,CAWNTGTASTDTQYF
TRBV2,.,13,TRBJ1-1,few,TGTGCCAGCAGTGAAGGCCGCGCCGGTGGAGCTTTCTTT,CASSEGRAGGAFF
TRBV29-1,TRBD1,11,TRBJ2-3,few,TGCAGCTCTGAGACAGGGAATACGCAGTATTTT,CSSETGNTQYF
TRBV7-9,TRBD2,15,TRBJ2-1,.,TGTGCCAGCAGCCCCGCGGCTAGCGGGGGAAATGAGCAGTTCTTC,CASSPAASGGNEQFF